The 22 T cell receptor beta chains below all came from one sample that was sequenced in a study of human T cells and chemical hapten exposure. TCRdb used MiXCR to reprocess the RACE reads, holding one entry per CDR3 protein. The sample carries around 42,000 distinct CDR3 sequences, approximately 9.6% recorded once. The time point: patch test 2, 6 weeks after DPC sensitization. Sample treatment: therapeutic diphenylcyclopropenone sensitization with weekly scalp DPC. Total RNA was isolated from unfractionated whole blood. The sequencing here drew on whole blood, taken in connection with sensitization to the hapten diphenylcyclopropenone (DPC). These receptors all stem from a woman in her twenties or thirties with alopecia areata. Some clones in this sample may be carry-over from other donors' samples.

This clonotype was seen ten or more times. The chain recombines TRBV2 with TRBJ2-1; 7 bases line up with TRBD1. Germline trimming cut 6 bases from V and 0 bases from J; bases unmatched to any gene: 5. The CDR3 totals 15 residues. The germline gives CDR1 SNHLY, CDR2 FYNNEI. The CDR3 DNA follows: TGTGCCAGCAGCGCACAGGGGAGCTCCTACAATGAGCAGTTCTTC. This translates into CASSAQGSSYNEQFF.

This clonotype was counted ten times or more. V and J are TRBV14 and TRBJ2-2; D is possibly TRBD2 (5 bases). Trimming removed 1 base from V and 4 bases from J, with 10 bases in between. CDR1 SGHDN and CDR2 FVKESK come from the germline V gene. The CDR3 has 15 amino acids. The CDR3 DNA sequence: TGTGCCAGCAGCCAAGGAGGGCGTGGCACCGGGGAGCTGTTTTTT. Amino acids: CASSQGGRGTGELFF.

This clonotype was counted only a few times. This chain links TRBV5-1 with TRBJ1-6; D gene uncertain. Trimming cost V 2 bases and J 0 bases, with 9 bases left between them. Germline CDR1 reads SGHRS; CDR2 reads YFSETQ. The CDR3 runs to 16 residues. Here the CDR3 reads CASSFSRDSYNSPLHF. The CDR3 coding sequence is TGCGCCAGCAGCTTTTCCCGGGACTCCTATAATTCACCCCTCCACTTT.

This clonotype was picked up many times. The chain is built from TRBV5-1 and TRBJ2-7; D uncertain. The germline V and J ends were trimmed by 1 base and 2 bases, with 7 bases remaining between them. Germline V lookup: CDR1 SGHRS, CDR2 YFSETQ. CDR3 length equals 13 residues. In DNA form, the CDR3 reads TGCGCCAGCAGCTTGTTCCAGGCCTACGAGCAGTACTTC. Protein: CASSLFQAYEQYF. Together with reference TRBV5-1 and TRBJ2-7, the CDR3 gives the full variable domain: KAGVTQTPRYLIKTRGQQVTLSCSPISGHRSVSWYQQTPGQGLQFLFEYFSETQRNKGNFPGRFSGRQFSNSRSEMNVSTLELGDSALYLCASSLFQAYEQYFGPGTRLTVT.

This clonotype was seen at least ten times. V is TRBV19 and J is TRBJ1-1; maybe TRBD1 (5 bases). The CDR3 has 14 residues. Germline V gene data show CDR1 as LNHDA and CDR2 as SQIVND (reference sequence). V lost 8 bases and J lost 5, with 18 bases in between. In DNA form, the CDR3 reads TGTGCCAGTGCGACCTACCCAGGGAGGACTGAAGCTTTCTTT. Its translation: CASATYPGRTEAFF.

This clonotype appeared many times. The chain has TRBV7-8 and TRBJ1-4, with 10 bases matching TRBD1. This CDR3 has 16 residues. CDR1 and CDR2 (germline): SGHVS, FQNEAQ. Trimming removed 0 bases from V and 7 bases from J; junction bases left unmatched: 5. CDR3 loop: CASSLARQGAGEKLFF. DNA of the CDR3: TGTGCCAGCAGCTTAGCGAGACAGGGGGCGGGTGAAAAACTGTTTTTT.

Only a few counts were recorded for this clonotype. The CDR3 DNA follows: TGCAGCGTTGTCGGACGGGGAGAAGATACGCAGTATTTT. Its translation is CSVVGRGEDTQYF. V usage is TRBV29-1 and J usage is TRBJ2-3, with a tentative D call TRBD2 (5 bases). CDR3 length: 13 residues. Germline V gene data show CDR1 as SQVTM and CDR2 as ANQGSEA. Trimming took 4 bases from V and 5 from J, leaving 13 bases between them.

The rearrangement links TRBV7-9 to TRBJ2-5, with D possibly matching TRBD1 (6 bases). V lost 0 bases, J lost 5 bases, and 10 bases lay in between. The germline V gene has CDR1 SEHNR and CDR2 FQNEAQ (reference sequence). The CDR3 has 14 residues. In nucleotides, the CDR3 is TGTGCCAGCAGCTTAGCGTTGGGGGCTGAGACCCAGTACTTC. Translated: CASSLALGAETQYF.

This clonotype was seen more than once but under ten times. This chain joins TRBV7-9 and TRBJ2-7; D may be TRBD1 (6 bases). This CDR3 is 14 amino acids long. Germline V gives CDR1 SEHNR, CDR2 FQNEAQ (reference sequence). Trimming stripped 4 bases from V and 6 bases from J, with 16 bases between. CDR3 region: CASSSTGTFGEQYF. In nucleotides, the CDR3 is TGTGCCAGCAGCTCCACAGGGACCTTTGGCGAGCAGTACTTC.

This clonotype was counted only a few times. The chain employs TRBV14 and TRBJ2-3; D is uncertain. The CDR3 has 13 amino acids. Germline V gene data show CDR1 as SGHDN and CDR2 as FVKESK. V was shortened by 0 bases and J by 4 bases, with 5 bases between the two germline ends. The CDR3 is CASSQDSADTQYF. As DNA, the CDR3 is TGTGCCAGCAGCCAAGACTCCGCAGATACGCAGTATTTT.

This clonotype was counted between two and nine times. This chain joins TRBV7-2 and TRBJ2-7, with TRBD1 matching over 8 bases. Germline V lookup: CDR1 SGHTA, CDR2 FQGNSA. This CDR3 region has 15 residues. V dropped 6 bases and J dropped 3; count of bases not matched to a gene: 10. CDR3 nucleotides: TGTGCCAGCAGAGTGCGACAGGGGATCAGCTACGAGCAGTACTTC. Translated, it gives CASRVRQGISYEQYF.

The chain links TRBV27 to TRBJ2-1; unclear D gene. This CDR3 comprises 12 residues. CDR1 and CDR2 (germline): MNHEY, SMNVEV (reference sequence). The V end was cut by 0 bases, the J end by 6 bases, with 3 bases between. CDR3 amino acids: CASSLSGNEQFF. In DNA form, the CDR3 reads TGTGCCAGCAGTTTATCGGGCAATGAGCAGTTCTTC.

This clonotype appeared a few times. The chain has TRBV7-9 and TRBJ2-1; the D is unclear. This CDR3 region has 13 residues. The V and J ends lost 5 bases and 16 bases respectively, with 21 bases between them. Germline CDR1 is SEHNR and CDR2 is FQNEAQ (reference sequence). DNA of the CDR3: TGTGCCAGCAGCGTTTCCATTACAATCGACAAATTCTTC. This gives the protein CASSVSITIDKFF.

The chain links TRBV12-3 or TRBV12-4 to TRBJ2-6, with 11 bases lining up with TRBD1. The V and J ends lost 6 bases and 4 bases, in that order; junction bases with no gene match: 5. The CDR3 is 16 amino acids. This chain's CDR3 is CASSRTGGAGANVLTF. As DNA, the CDR3 is TGTGCCAGCAGCCGGACAGGGGGCGCGGGGGCCAACGTCCTGACTTTC.

This clonotype was seen only a few times. This chain connects TRBV24-1 to TRBJ1-2; the D gene is possibly TRBD1 (6 bases). The ends were cut back, 4 bases at V and 4 bases at J, with 15 bases in the middle. This CDR3 spans 15 amino acids. Looked up from germline, CDR1 is KGHDR and CDR2 is SFDVKD. The CDR3 region is CATSDHLTGIYGYTF. The CDR3 DNA reads TGTGCCACCAGTGACCACCTAACAGGGATCTATGGCTACACCTTC.

The sample holds many counts of this clonotype. J is TRBJ2-1 and V is TRBV6-5, with D maybe TRBD1 (6 bases). This CDR3 has 15 amino acids. Trimming cost V 8 bases and J 3 bases, with 17 bases left between them. Germline assignment: CDR1 MNHEY and CDR2 SVGAGI. CDR3 in amino acids: CASARGGGNYNEQFF. The CDR3 bases are TGTGCCAGCGCAAGGGGTGGGGGCAACTACAATGAGCAGTTCTTC.

This clonotype was counted a few times. The V gene is TRBV6-2 or TRBV6-3, the J gene TRBJ2-2; 7 bases align to TRBD1. Germline V lookup: CDR1 MNHEY, CDR2 SVGEGT. CDR3 length equals 14 residues. After removal of 8 bases from V and 6 bases from J, the junction contained 9 bases not matched to a gene. The CDR3 is CASGRQGVAGELFF. In nucleotides, the CDR3 is TGTGCCAGCGGACGACAGGGTGTAGCCGGGGAGCTGTTTTTT.

At least ten counts were recorded for this clonotype. The genes are TRBV7-2 and TRBJ1-1, with 10 bases aligning to TRBD1. There are 19 residues in the CDR3. Germline loops: CDR1 SGHTA, CDR2 FQGNSA. The V gene end was trimmed by 2 bases and the J gene end by 5 bases; junction bases not matched to a gene: 17. The CDR3 nucleotides are TGTGCCAGCAGCTTAACCCCTATCGCCGGGACAGGGGTGAGAACTGAAGCTTTCTTT. It specifies CASSLTPIAGTGVRTEAFF.

This clonotype was picked up a small number of times. The chain combines TRBV28 with TRBJ2-7; D gene unclear. The CDR3 sequence is 11 residues long. The V end lost 5 bases, the J end lost 3 bases, and 5 bases lay between the germline ends. The germline CDR1 and CDR2 sequences are MDHEN and SYDVKM. CDR3 nucleotide sequence: TGTGCCAGCAGTAAAAACTACGAGCAGTACTTC. Translating it yields CASSKNYEQYF.

This clonotype has only a few counts. V gene TRBV4-1 combines with J gene TRBJ1-2; 8 bases fit TRBD1. Germline CDR1 reads MGHRA; CDR2 reads YSYEKL. The V gene end was trimmed by 0 bases and the J gene end by 7 bases; junction bases not matched to a gene: 7. The CDR3 is 15 amino acids. The CDR3 region is CASSQDLGQGRGYTF. The DNA for the CDR3 is TGCGCCAGCAGCCAAGATTTAGGACAGGGTCGTGGCTACACCTTC.

This clonotype showed up many times. The V call is TRBV7-2, the J call TRBJ2-7, with 7 nucleotides matching TRBD1. CDR3 length equals 13 residues. CDR1 is SGHTA and CDR2 is FQGNSA in the germline V gene. V was clipped by 4 bases and J by 2 bases; unmatched bases: 2. This chain's CDR3 is CASSSTGPYEQYF. The CDR3, as DNA: TGTGCCAGCAGCTCGACAGGGCCCTACGAGCAGTACTTC.

This clonotype was observed at least ten times. The rearrangement links TRBV5-1 to TRBJ2-3; D not certain. The CDR3 consists of 20 residues. CDR1 and CDR2 from the germline V gene are SGHRS and YFSETQ. V dropped 4 bases and J dropped 0 bases, with 27 bases sitting between them. The CDR3 region has the DNA TGCGCCAGCAGCCCCTCGGTGTTGCGCCCCGGAATCCTTAGCACAGATACGCAGTATTTT. This gives the protein CASSPSVLRPGILSTDTQYF.